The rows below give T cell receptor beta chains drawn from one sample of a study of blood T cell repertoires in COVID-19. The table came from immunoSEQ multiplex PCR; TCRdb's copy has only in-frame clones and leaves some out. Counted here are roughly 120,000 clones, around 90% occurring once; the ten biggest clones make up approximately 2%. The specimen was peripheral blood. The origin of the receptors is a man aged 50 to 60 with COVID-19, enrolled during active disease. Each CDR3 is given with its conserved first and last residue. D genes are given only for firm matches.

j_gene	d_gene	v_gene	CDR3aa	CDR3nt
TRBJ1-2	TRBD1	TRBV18	CASSPTTGESYGYTF	TGTGCCAGCTCACCTACGACAGGGGAGAGCTATGGCTACACCTTC
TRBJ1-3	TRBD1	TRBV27	CASSLTGTAGNTIYF	TGTGCCAGCAGTTTAACCGGGACAGCTGGAAACACCATATATTTT
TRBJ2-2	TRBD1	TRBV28	CASSGQGNTGELFF	TGTGCCAGCAGCGGACAGGGAAACACCGGGGAGCTGTTTTTT
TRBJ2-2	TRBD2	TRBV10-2	CASSRGLAGGGELFF	TGCGCCAGCAGTAGAGGACTAGCGGGAGGAGGGGAGCTGTTTTTT
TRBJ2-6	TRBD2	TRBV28	CASSSPGGTGANVLTF	TGTGCCAGCAGTTCTCCGGGGGGGACTGGGGCCAACGTCCTGACTTTC
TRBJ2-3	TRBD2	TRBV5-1	CASSLAAGEEADTQYF	TGCGCCAGCAGCTTGGCAGCGGGAGAGGAGGCGGATACGCAGTATTTT
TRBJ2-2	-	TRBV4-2	CASSQEATVDRGAGELFF	TGTGCCAGCAGCCAAGAGGCCACGGTGGACAGAGGGGCCGGGGAGCTGTTTTTT
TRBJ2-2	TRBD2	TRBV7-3	CASSLTPAGADTGELFF	TGTGCCAGCAGCTTAACTCCAGCGGGGGCGGACACCGGGGAGCTGTTTTTT
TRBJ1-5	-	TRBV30	CAWGGGSNQPQHF	TGTGCCTGGGGTGGGGGCAGCAATCAGCCCCAGCATTTT
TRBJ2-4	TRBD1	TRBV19	CASSKDRDNIQYF	TGTGCCAGTTCCAAGGACAGGGATAACATTCAGTACTTC
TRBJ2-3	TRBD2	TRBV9	CASSAGLAGGATQYF	TGTGCCAGCAGCGCGGGACTAGCGGGAGGGGCGACGCAGTATTTT
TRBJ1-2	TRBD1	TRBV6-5	CASSSLPGQGYGYTF	TGTGCCAGCAGCTCCCTGCCCGGACAGGGCTATGGCTACACCTTC
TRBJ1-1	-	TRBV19	CASTGNTEAFF	TGTGCCAGTACAGGGAACACTGAAGCTTTCTTT
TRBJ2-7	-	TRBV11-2	CASSFGVGEQYF	TGTGCCAGCAGCTTCGGGGTTGGCGAGCAGTACTTC
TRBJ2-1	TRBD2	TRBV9	CASSAGLQPYNEQFF	TGTGCCAGCAGCGCGGGACTACAACCCTACAATGAGCAGTTCTTC
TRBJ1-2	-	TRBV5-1	CASSLFGDGYTF	TGCGCCAGCAGCTTGTTCGGGGATGGCTACACCTTC